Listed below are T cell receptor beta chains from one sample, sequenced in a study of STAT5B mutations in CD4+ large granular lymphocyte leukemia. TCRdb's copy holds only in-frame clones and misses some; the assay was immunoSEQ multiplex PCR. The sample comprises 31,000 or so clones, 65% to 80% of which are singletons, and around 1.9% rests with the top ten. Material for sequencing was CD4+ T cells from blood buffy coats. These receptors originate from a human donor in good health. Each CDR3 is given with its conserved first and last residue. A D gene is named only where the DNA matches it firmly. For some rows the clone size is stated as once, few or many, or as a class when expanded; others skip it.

cdr3_aa: CAITERLATDTQYF
clone_size: NA
d_call: NA
j_call: TRBJ2-3
v_call: TRBV10-3

cdr3_aa: CASSYPSGGPGNEQFF
clone_size: NA
d_call: TRBD2
j_call: TRBJ2-1
v_call: TRBV6-5

cdr3_aa: CASSATTDTQYF
clone_size: once
d_call: NA
j_call: TRBJ2-3
v_call: TRBV18

cdr3_aa: CASSLAAGRETQYF
clone_size: NA
d_call: NA
j_call: TRBJ2-5
v_call: TRBV7-9

cdr3_aa: CASSRDRGTVNDQETQYF
clone_size: NA
d_call: TRBD1
j_call: TRBJ2-5
v_call: TRBV27

cdr3_aa: CSARSGGYEQYF
clone_size: NA
d_call: NA
j_call: TRBJ2-7
v_call: TRBV29-1

cdr3_aa: CASSQSLGGFF
clone_size: NA
d_call: NA
j_call: TRBJ2-1
v_call: TRBV23-1

cdr3_aa: CASSGSRQGVGENIQYF
clone_size: NA
d_call: TRBD1
j_call: TRBJ2-4
v_call: TRBV6-1

cdr3_aa: CASSLLAGVNQETQYF
clone_size: few
d_call: TRBD2
j_call: TRBJ2-5
v_call: TRBV7-6

cdr3_aa: CASSFWGSRNTGELFF
clone_size: NA
d_call: NA
j_call: TRBJ2-2
v_call: TRBV28

cdr3_aa: CAWSVRVRETQYF
clone_size: NA
d_call: NA
j_call: TRBJ2-5
v_call: TRBV30

cdr3_aa: CASSPGLAGQETQYF
clone_size: NA
d_call: TRBD2
j_call: TRBJ2-5
v_call: TRBV5-1

cdr3_aa: CASSLGGASGANVLTF
clone_size: NA
d_call: NA
j_call: TRBJ2-6
v_call: TRBV28

cdr3_aa: CASSLLGGSYEQYF
clone_size: NA
d_call: NA
j_call: TRBJ2-7
v_call: TRBV5-1

cdr3_aa: CASSLGPRGTTSYEQYF
clone_size: NA
d_call: NA
j_call: TRBJ2-7
v_call: TRBV7-9

cdr3_aa: CASSLIGTQYF
clone_size: few
d_call: NA
j_call: TRBJ2-5
v_call: TRBV5-1

cdr3_aa: CASSPTVSGELFF
clone_size: NA
d_call: NA
j_call: TRBJ2-2
v_call: TRBV5-1

cdr3_aa: CASKEETGTKNIQYF
clone_size: once
d_call: TRBD1
j_call: TRBJ2-4
v_call: TRBV2

cdr3_aa: CSVEVLGLKTQYF
clone_size: NA
d_call: NA
j_call: TRBJ2-5
v_call: TRBV29-1

cdr3_aa: CASSSLGVRGYTF
clone_size: NA
d_call: NA
j_call: TRBJ1-2
v_call: TRBV11-2

cdr3_aa: CASSQEDTQYF
clone_size: NA
d_call: NA
j_call: TRBJ2-3
v_call: TRBV9

cdr3_aa: CASTPGRAGGELFF
clone_size: NA
d_call: TRBD2
j_call: TRBJ2-2
v_call: TRBV6-1

cdr3_aa: CASSFLVSQPNEQFF
clone_size: NA
d_call: NA
j_call: TRBJ2-1
v_call: TRBV27

cdr3_aa: CASSLRGRGYGYTF
clone_size: NA
d_call: NA
j_call: TRBJ1-2
v_call: TRBV7-8

cdr3_aa: CASSLVSVTGANVLTF
clone_size: NA
d_call: NA
j_call: TRBJ2-6
v_call: TRBV7-2

cdr3_aa: CASSSGTGGPTGAEAFF
clone_size: NA
d_call: TRBD1
j_call: TRBJ1-1
v_call: TRBV5-1

cdr3_aa: CASSLERNNSPLHF
clone_size: NA
d_call: NA
j_call: TRBJ1-6
v_call: TRBV7-9

cdr3_aa: CASSRQAGYGYTF
clone_size: few
d_call: NA
j_call: TRBJ1-2
v_call: TRBV6-1

cdr3_aa: CASSRTGGEYTQYF
clone_size: NA
d_call: TRBD1
j_call: TRBJ2-3
v_call: TRBV6-5

cdr3_aa: CASSEMAPNAAVRRNEQFF
clone_size: NA
d_call: NA
j_call: TRBJ2-1
v_call: TRBV6-1

cdr3_aa: CASSFGTDAGYGYTF
clone_size: NA
d_call: NA
j_call: TRBJ1-2
v_call: TRBV7-2

cdr3_aa: CASSVGPSVVWGASYEQYF
clone_size: NA
d_call: NA
j_call: TRBJ2-7
v_call: TRBV9

cdr3_aa: CASSLAGGRDTQYF
clone_size: NA
d_call: TRBD2
j_call: TRBJ2-3
v_call: TRBV7-3

cdr3_aa: CAWSEGFQPQHF
clone_size: NA
d_call: NA
j_call: TRBJ1-5
v_call: TRBV30

cdr3_aa: CASSYGDRHNSPLHF
clone_size: NA
d_call: NA
j_call: TRBJ1-6
v_call: TRBV6-5

cdr3_aa: CASSEGDRGGTEAFF
clone_size: few
d_call: TRBD1
j_call: TRBJ1-1
v_call: TRBV10-1

cdr3_aa: CATRDPGDKNSYNEQFF
clone_size: NA
d_call: NA
j_call: TRBJ2-1
v_call: TRBV27

cdr3_aa: CASSYGRTEAFF
clone_size: NA
d_call: NA
j_call: TRBJ1-1
v_call: TRBV6-5

cdr3_aa: CASSAMTGKSYEQYF
clone_size: NA
d_call: TRBD1
j_call: TRBJ2-7
v_call: TRBV5-1

cdr3_aa: CASSVGGNPETQYF
clone_size: once
d_call: NA
j_call: TRBJ2-5
v_call: TRBV9

cdr3_aa: CASNSGGSHYEQYF
clone_size: NA
d_call: NA
j_call: TRBJ2-7
v_call: TRBV11-2

cdr3_aa: CSVQGDNSPLHF
clone_size: NA
d_call: NA
j_call: TRBJ1-6
v_call: TRBV29-1

cdr3_aa: CAWSGSGDSGYTF
clone_size: NA
d_call: TRBD1
j_call: TRBJ1-2
v_call: TRBV30

cdr3_aa: CASSKGARREADTQYF
clone_size: NA
d_call: NA
j_call: TRBJ2-3
v_call: TRBV19

cdr3_aa: CASSYSAFGVAFF
clone_size: NA
d_call: NA
j_call: TRBJ1-1
v_call: TRBV6-5

cdr3_aa: CASSLAGGSNEQFF
clone_size: NA
d_call: NA
j_call: TRBJ2-1
v_call: TRBV7-9

cdr3_aa: CASTPQWGAFEQYF
clone_size: NA
d_call: NA
j_call: TRBJ2-7
v_call: TRBV6-5

cdr3_aa: CASSLSQGNTIYF
clone_size: few
d_call: NA
j_call: TRBJ1-3
v_call: TRBV5-1

cdr3_aa: CAISGQTSGGAIYNEQFF
clone_size: NA
d_call: TRBD2
j_call: TRBJ2-1
v_call: TRBV10-3

cdr3_aa: CASSIDPSEGGLMNTEAFF
clone_size: NA
d_call: NA
j_call: TRBJ1-1
v_call: TRBV19

cdr3_aa: CASSLVSGRDVETQYF
clone_size: NA
d_call: TRBD2
j_call: TRBJ2-5
v_call: TRBV11-2

cdr3_aa: CASLPALGQVYGYTF
clone_size: NA
d_call: TRBD1
j_call: TRBJ1-2
v_call: TRBV6-1

cdr3_aa: CASSMPGGNEQFF
clone_size: NA
d_call: TRBD2
j_call: TRBJ2-1
v_call: TRBV19

cdr3_aa: CAWSVLAGAGEQYF
clone_size: NA
d_call: TRBD2
j_call: TRBJ2-7
v_call: TRBV30

cdr3_aa: CASSLDGLYEQYF
clone_size: NA
d_call: NA
j_call: TRBJ2-7
v_call: TRBV5-1

cdr3_aa: CASSSRWTGAGTYEQYF
clone_size: NA
d_call: TRBD1
j_call: TRBJ2-7
v_call: TRBV28

cdr3_aa: CASSEYTRLAAEQFF
clone_size: NA
d_call: TRBD2
j_call: TRBJ2-1
v_call: TRBV25-1

cdr3_aa: CASRNRRSGNTIYF
clone_size: NA
d_call: NA
j_call: TRBJ1-3
v_call: TRBV19

cdr3_aa: CATGLDTEAFF
clone_size: NA
d_call: NA
j_call: TRBJ1-1
v_call: TRBV10-3